This T cell receptor beta chain was sequenced for a study of shared clonotypes between healthy human individuals (dated by TCRdb to the early 2020s). Study-level background: The cohort comprised a couple of women and a few men aged 18 to 49 years. To increase sequencing depth and limit assay-specific biases, different laboratories used diverse techniques to prepare libraries and sequence TCR repertoires. Blood TCR repertoires of five healthy adults were deeply sequenced to estimate repertoire size and the extent of clonotype sharing between individuals. Per donor, three plates each were used for CD4 naive and CD4 memory, two for CD8 naive, and one for CD8 memory. Each donor's leukapheresis produced roughly between roughly 0.94 and 9.5 billion PBMCs. The full study reports these points: Higher generation probabilities were observed for clonotypes shared by all four sorted-subset donors than for non-shared clonotypes. When a handful of donors were compared, the shared fraction of clonotypes was approximately 5% for naive CD4, about 4% for naive CD8, 2% to 2.5% for memory CD4, and approximately 0.4% for memory CD8. Because the study included only a small number of donors, the genetic and exposure-history diversity represented was limited. Rarefaction of sorted-subset datasets indicated incomplete sequencing despite the large sequencing depth. Estimated clonotype richness was generally larger for naive than for memory subsets. Based on pairwise subsampling, the degree of clonotype sharing among donors was expected to be affected by sequencing depth. Only blood was sampled, and tissue TCR repertoires likely differ from those in blood.

The CDR3 goes from the cysteine to the phenylalanine over 18 residues. This entry keeps only the CDR3 DNA: 54 bases, framed from base 1. Per the germline V gene, SGHTA is the CDR1 and FQGNSA is the CDR2. V lost 5 bases and J lost 2 bases; the stretch between them is 21 bases long. Regarding this clone: Its antigen remains unidentified. Base qualities were left out, and no much larger clone turns up one base away.

The donors were healthy, HIV-negative adults who had no recently reported acute infections or vaccinations. Every donor was a Caucasian adult residing in Nashville, Tennessee, USA. CD4+ T cells were enriched through magnetic negative selection, after which naive cells were positively selected on CD45RA and the remaining negative fraction served as the memory subset. After blood collection by leukapheresis, PBMCs were isolated using Ficoll-Histopaque density gradient centrifugation and then cryopreserved in the vapor phase of liquid nitrogen. Purity and quantity of every magnetically sorted T cell population were checked by analytical flow cytometry. Genomic DNA was isolated from each sorted fraction and quantified by UV absorbance on a Nanodrop 2000c. TCR CDR3 regions were amplified from genomic DNA by multiplex PCR using the deep immunoSEQ assay. Genomic DNA extracted from each cell subset was distributed evenly over all wells of several immunoSEQ 96-well plates, and each plate served as one replicate. For sorted subsets, about 200 ng genomic DNA, equal to some 30,000 T cell genomes, was loaded into each replicate PCR. The purified libraries were quantified using a Qubit 3.0 fluorometer, sized with a Bioanalyzer 2100, and then quantified again using the KAPA Library Quantification kit. Every immunoSEQ 96-well plate was sequenced on a separate single-read 150-cycle Illumina NextSeq 550 flow cell. The authors' pipeline ran thus. The immunoSEQ output contained only junctional sequences without quality scores, so filtering could not match that applied to full-length reads. To assign V/J genes and CDR3, sequences were annotated against IMGT germline references using PyIR, a Python wrapper for IgBLAST v1.9. Reads were filtered out if the reads had weak V/J assignments (E-value above 1e-6), no CDR3, stop codons, out-of-frame junctions, or ambiguous translated residues. V3J clonotypes were defined as sequences sharing an identical inferred V gene, J gene, and CDR3 amino acid sequence. The percentage overlap between two repertoires was calculated by dividing the number of shared unique clonotypes by the size of the smaller repertoire. Repertoire richness was assessed with RTK rarefaction, the Chao1 estimator, and Recon v2.1 estimates of unobserved clonotypes. Generation probabilities were computed with OLGA for all TCRbeta clonotypes obtained by the gDNA method from several donors. TCRdb's version of the immuneACCESS table is confined to in-frame rearrangements and falls short of the full clone set. An unresolved V gene accounts for under half of the shortfall where checked; the remainder is of unknown origin. Clone size and V and J calls were adopted from that table, with D and trimming inferred from the DNA. The sample table lists 2 million to 2.5 million clones, roughly 96% of them with a count of one. Jointly, the top ten make up 0.1% to 0.15% of the sample.

Recombination linked TRBV7-2 to TRBJ2-2, with a tentative D gene TRBD2 over 5 matching bases. Sequenced: naive CD4+ T cells sorted from blood. Read against the paper, the sample's cell subset or site label means: CD45RA+ positively selected. The source of this sequence is a man younger than 30 in good health. The DNA sequence follows: TGTGCCAGCAGCCTGGTGGGTGCGGCGGGCGTTAACACCGGGGAGCTGTTTTTT. Translated, this gives CASSLVGAAGVNTGELFF.